This is a list of T cell receptor beta chains from one sample in a study of identical twins. TCRdb re-derived calls from the 5' RACE reads in MiXCR, one entry per CDR3 protein. Of a few hundred thousand distinct CDR3 sequences in the sample, 13% to 15% are singletons; the top ten hold about 0.94%. These records were also assigned to another study, of yellow fever vaccine responses in identical twins.

Sequenced input: CD4+ T cells sorted from blood. The receptors originated from a woman aged 18-30 years in good health. Each CDR3 is given with its conserved first and last residue. The D gene is left open where the match is weak. Clone size, where shown, is once, few, many, or a class for clones that have expanded.

clone_size	v_call	j_call	d_call	cdr3_aa	cdr3_nt
many	TRBV4-2	TRBJ1-4	TRBD1	CASSLEDRGGEKLFF	TGTGCCAGCAGCCTGGAGGACAGGGGAGGTGAAAAACTGTTTTTT
few	TRBV9	TRBJ1-2	TRBD1	CASSPPGQAHGYTF	TGTGCCAGCAGCCCACCTGGACAGGCGCATGGCTACACCTTC
few	TRBV6-2/TRBV6-3	TRBJ2-2	TRBD2	CASSSTSVSGELFF	TGTGCCAGCAGTTCGACTAGCGTCTCCGGGGAGCTGTTTTTT
-	TRBV24-1	TRBJ1-1	-	CATSDGTLGEAFF	TGTGCCACCAGTGATGGGACACTTGGTGAAGCTTTCTTT
-	TRBV28	TRBJ2-1	-	CASSFGRDEQFF	TGTGCCAGCAGTTTTGGCCGAGATGAGCAGTTCTTC
many	TRBV7-2	TRBJ2-1	TRBD2	CASSLGLAGYNEQFF	TGTGCCAGCAGCTTGGGGCTAGCGGGATACAATGAGCAGTTCTTC
once	TRBV24-1	TRBJ2-7	-	CATSGWTGRGYEQYF	TGTGCCACCAGTGGCTGGACAGGGAGGGGCTACGAGCAGTACTTC
-	TRBV10-3	TRBJ2-7	TRBD2	CATGEGIENEQYF	TGTGCCACGGGGGAGGGGATTGAAAACGAGCAGTACTTC
many	TRBV6-1	TRBJ1-3	-	CASRPGQTLSGNTIYF	TGTGCCAGCAGGCCCGGACAGACCCTCTCTGGAAACACCATATATTTT
few	TRBV20-1	TRBJ2-7	TRBD2	CSASPIGLAYEQYF	TGCAGTGCTAGCCCCATAGGACTAGCTTACGAGCAGTACTTC
few	TRBV4-3	TRBJ1-1	-	CASSQGALSYMNTEAFF	TGCGCCAGCAGCCAAGGGGCGTTAAGTTACATGAACACTGAAGCTTTCTTT
many	TRBV5-1	TRBJ1-2	TRBD1	CASSSFGQGGYGYTF	TGCGCCAGCAGTTCGTTTGGACAGGGAGGCTATGGCTACACCTTC
-	TRBV12-3/TRBV12-4	TRBJ1-2	TRBD1	CASRGPGQGYGYTF	TGTGCCAGCAGGGGGCCGGGACAGGGGTATGGCTACACCTTC
-	TRBV25-1	TRBJ1-1	TRBD1	CASSGTGRTEAFF	TGTGCCAGCAGCGGGACAGGGCGGACTGAAGCTTTCTTT
-	TRBV12-3/TRBV12-4	TRBJ2-2	-	CASSAGKTGELFF	TGTGCCAGCAGCGCGGGAAAGACCGGGGAGCTGTTTTTT
-	TRBV13	TRBJ2-7	-	CASSLASGEDSYEQYF	TGTGCCAGCAGCTTAGCATCCGGGGAGGACTCCTACGAGCAGTACTTC
-	TRBV11-2	TRBJ2-2	-	CASTTILQITNTGELFF	TGTGCCAGCACCACCATTCTCCAGATAACGAACACCGGGGAGCTGTTTTTT
few	TRBV5-1	TRBJ2-5	-	CASSFGTLETQYF	TGCGCCAGCAGCTTCGGGACCCTTGAGACCCAGTACTTC
many	TRBV20-1	TRBJ1-4	-	CSARDLWTNEKLFF	TGCAGTGCTAGAGATTTGTGGACTAATGAAAAACTGTTTTTT
-	TRBV3-1	TRBJ2-5	-	CASSQERTALATQYF	TGTGCCAGCAGCCAAGAAAGGACCGCCCTGGCGACCCAGTACTTC
few	TRBV19	TRBJ2-5	TRBD2	CASSSRRDYETQYF	TGTGCCAGTAGTAGCCGCCGGGACTACGAGACCCAGTACTTC
-	TRBV7-8	TRBJ2-1	-	CASSSAANLYNEQFF	TGTGCCAGCAGCTCGGCGGCAAACCTTTACAATGAGCAGTTCTTC
-	TRBV20-1	TRBJ2-1	-	CSARVVGEQFF	TGCAGTGCTAGAGTCGTGGGTGAGCAGTTCTTC
-	TRBV12-3/TRBV12-4	TRBJ2-7	TRBD1	CASSLAQGAGEQYF	TGTGCCAGCAGTTTAGCACAGGGGGCGGGCGAGCAGTACTTC
many	TRBV3-1	TRBJ1-1	-	CASSRANTEAFF	TGTGCCAGCAGCCGGGCCAACACTGAAGCTTTCTTT
many	TRBV29-1	TRBJ2-7	-	CSVGRNSYEQYF	TGCAGCGTTGGGAGGAACTCCTACGAGCAGTACTTC
-	TRBV29-1	TRBJ2-7	-	CSVGAGAYEQYF	TGCAGCGTTGGAGCCGGGGCCTACGAGCAGTACTTC